The 32 T cell receptor beta chains given below trace back to one sample, sequenced in a study of blood T cell repertoires in COVID-19. Profiled with immunoSEQ multiplex PCR; TCRdb holds only in-frame clones, not every one. The sample includes a few hundred thousand clones, around 83% of them seen just once. Sequencing was performed on PBMCs or T cells enriched from blood (not recorded which). Receptors were obtained from a woman aged 40 to 49 who had recovered from COVID-19.

A single count supports this clone. V usage is TRBV4-1 and J usage is TRBJ2-1; 12 bases map to TRBD2. This CDR3 spans 15 amino acids. J gave up 5 bases and V 5 bases, and 4 bases lay outside the gene matches. Germline values: CDR1 MGHRA, CDR2 YSYEKL. The CDR3 nucleotides are TGCGCCAGCAGCGAAGGACTAGCGGGGAACAATGAGCAGTTCTTC. This translates into CASSEGLAGNNEQFF.

This chain links TRBV18 with TRBJ2-2; TRBD1 aligns across 7 bases. The CDR3 length is 14 residues. After removal of 5 bases from V and 4 bases from J, the junction contained 4 bases not matched to a gene. Germline values: CDR1 KGHSH, CDR2 LQKENI. The CDR3 loop is CASSTGQATGELFF. The CDR3 DNA sequence: TGTGCCAGCTCAACAGGACAGGCCACCGGGGAGCTGTTTTTT.

The V call is TRBV2, the J call TRBJ2-7; possible D gene TRBD2, 6 bases. CDR1 is SNHLY, CDR2 FYNNEI, per germline. The V end lost 3 bases, the J end lost 2 bases, and 11 bases lay between the germline ends. This CDR3 region has 14 residues. CDR3 bases: TGTGCCAGCAGTGAGGAAGGAGGGCCCTACGAGCAGTACTTC. Protein: CASSEEGGPYEQYF.

The chain joins TRBV25-1 to TRBJ2-4; 7 bases fit TRBD1. Germline V lookup: CDR1 MGHDK, CDR2 SYGVNS. The CDR3 covers 12 residues. Unmatched junction bases numbered 0, after V lost 4 bases and J lost 6 bases. CDR3 in amino acids: CASSGDRNIQYF. In DNA form, the CDR3 reads TGTGCCAGCAGTGGGGACAGAAACATTCAGTACTTC.

The sample holds one count of this clone. The chain joins TRBV28 to TRBJ2-2; 7 nucleotides match TRBD2. This CDR3 spans 15 amino acids. V lost 3 bases and J lost 5; bases outside the gene matches: 6. CDR1 is MDHEN, CDR2 SYDVKM, per germline. The CDR3 sequence is CASSLWGGLTGELFF. The CDR3 nucleotides read TGTGCCAGCAGTTTGTGGGGGGGTCTTACCGGGGAGCTGTTTTTT. Supplemented by reference TRBV28 and TRBJ2-2, the full variable domain reads DVKVTQSSRYLVKRTGEKVFLECVQDMDHENMFWYRQDPGLGLRLIYFSYDVKMKEKGDIPEGYSVSREKKERFSLILESASTNQTSMYLCASSLWGGLTGELFFGEGSRLTVL.

The chain joins TRBV30 to TRBJ1-5, with TRBD1 identical over 9 bases. V shed 7 bases, J shed 4 bases, and the junction held 8 bases outside the gene matches. This CDR3 spans 14 amino acids. The germline gives CDR1 GTSNPN, CDR2 SVGIG (reference sequence). The CDR3 region has the DNA TGTGCCTTGACACAGGGGGCCGGAAATCAGCCCCAGCATTTT. Protein: CALTQGAGNQPQHF.

CDR3 nucleotide sequence: TGTGCCAGCAGCCAAGGGACTAGCGGGAGGGCTTCGGATACGCAGTATTTT. It translates to CASSQGTSGRASDTQYF. The chain couples TRBV3-1 (or the pseudogene TRBV3-2) to TRBJ2-3, with 15 bases identical to TRBD2. Germline V CDR1 and CDR2: LGHDT, YNNKEL (reference sequence). This CDR3 is built from 17 residues. The V segment lost 1 base and the J segment 6 bases; nucleotides outside the gene matches: 5.

This clone was detected only once. The chain links TRBV2 to TRBJ2-3; TRBD1 might be the D (6 bases). Germline V lookup: CDR1 SNHLY, CDR2 FYNNEI. The CDR3 has 16 residues. Trimming removed 4 bases at V and 4 bases at J, with 18 bases between. The CDR3: CASSAISVRQADTQYF. The CDR3 coding sequence is TGTGCCAGCAGTGCAATAAGCGTAAGACAGGCAGATACGCAGTATTTT. The complete variable domain, with remaining parts taken from reference TRBV2 and TRBJ2-3, reads EPEVTQTPSHQVTQMGQEVILRCVPISNHLYFYWYRQILGQKVEFLVSFYNNEISEKSEIFDDQFSVERPDGSNFTLKIRSTKLEDSAMYFCASSAISVRQADTQYFGPGTRLTVL.

The chain recombines TRBV19 with TRBJ1-2; the D gene is possibly TRBD1 (6 bases). Trimming cost V 3 bases and J 4 bases, with 15 bases left between them. Germline V gives CDR1 LNHDA, CDR2 SQIVND (reference sequence). The CDR3 consists of 15 residues. CDR3 bases: TGTGCCAGTAGTATGGCTCCAGGGGTACTCTATGGCTACACCTTC. As protein: CASSMAPGVLYGYTF.

This clone was counted only a few times. V gene TRBV10-2 combines with J gene TRBJ1-2, with D unresolved. There are 15 residues in the CDR3. V was cut by 6 bases and J by 5 bases, with 19 bases left in between. Germline V gives CDR1 WSHSY, CDR2 SAAADI. The CDR3 protein is CASSDPAVRRYGYTF. DNA of the CDR3: TGCGCCAGCAGCGACCCCGCGGTCAGACGTTATGGCTACACCTTC.

In this sample, this clone turned up once. CDR3 sequence reads: CASSPSGGSEAFF. The CDR3 bases are TGTGCCAGCAGCCCCTCGGGAGGGAGTGAAGCTTTCTTT. The chain recombines TRBV7-9 with TRBJ1-1; D is undetermined. V was cut by 5 bases and J by 7 bases, with 14 bases left in between. Germline CDR1 and CDR2: SEHNR and FQNEAQ (reference sequence). This CDR3 has 13 amino acids.

The V and J genes are TRBV18 and TRBJ2-2; TRBD2 aligns across 10 bases. This CDR3 is 18 amino acids long. Unmatched junction bases numbered 11, after V lost 3 bases and J lost 4 bases. Germline loops: CDR1 KGHSH, CDR2 LQKENI. The CDR3 loop reads CASSPTVASGSTTGELFF. CDR3 DNA sequence: TGTGCCAGCTCACCTACGGTGGCTAGCGGGAGTACCACCGGGGAGCTGTTTTTT.

The V call is TRBV5-1, the J call TRBJ2-1; 12 bases are shared with TRBD1. The CDR3 spans 16 residues. Germline V CDR1 and CDR2: SGHRS, YFSETQ. Germline trimming cut 4 bases from V and 7 bases from J; bases unmatched to any gene: 9. This CDR3 reads CASSPFGTGGKNEQFF. CDR3 nucleotide sequence: TGCGCCAGCAGCCCCTTCGGGACAGGGGGCAAGAATGAGCAGTTCTTC.

The rearrangement uses TRBV6-6 and TRBJ1-6; no clear D. There are 15 residues in the CDR3. Trimming stripped 6 bases from V and 6 bases from J, with 15 bases between. CDR1 is MNHNY and CDR2 is SVGAGI in the germline V gene (reference sequence). CDR3: CASSPPRRINSPLHF. The CDR3 region has the DNA TGTGCCAGCAGCCCTCCCCGGCGGATTAATTCACCCCTCCACTTT.

The gene calls are TRBV30 and TRBJ2-2; D is uncertain. Germline values: CDR1 GTSNPN, CDR2 SVGIG (reference sequence). Trimming left V 5 bases short and J 6 bases short, with 13 bases between. This CDR3 comprises 13 residues. This CDR3 is CAWSRETPGELFF. The CDR3 DNA reads as TGTGCCTGGTCCCGCGAGACACCCGGGGAGCTGTTTTTT.

V and J are TRBV27 and TRBJ1-4, with no clear D. Germline lookup yields CDR1 MNHEY and CDR2 SMNVEV (reference sequence). Between the trimmed V and J ends, which lost 3 bases and 5 bases, there was a span of 10 bases. CDR3 length equals 14 residues. The CDR3 reads CASSLRQLNEKLFF. The CDR3 nucleotides are TGTGCCAGCAGTTTGAGGCAGCTAAATGAAAAACTGTTTTTT.

The genes are TRBV24-1 and TRBJ2-1, with 12 bases aligning to TRBD2. The CDR3 runs 20 residues. V dropped 4 bases and J dropped 0; count of bases not matched to a gene: 12. CDR1 and CDR2 (germline): KGHDR, SFDVKD. CDR3 nucleotide sequence: TGTGCCACCAGTGACTCCGGGACTAGCGGGCCGGGATTCTCCTACAATGAGCAGTTCTTC. Its protein product is CATSDSGTSGPGFSYNEQFF.

The chain joins TRBV12-5 to TRBJ2-4, with TRBD1 as a possible D gene (6 bases). The CDR3 has 16 amino acids. Germline V CDR1 and CDR2: LGHNT, FRNRAP. Between the trimmed V and J ends, which lost 6 bases and 8 bases, there was a span of 23 bases. CDR3 sequence (DNA): TGTGCTAGTGGCCAAACTACAGGGACGGTTCTTGACATTCAGTACTTC. It is translated as CASGQTTGTVLDIQYF.

The V and J genes are TRBV28 and TRBJ2-1, with D unclear. Between the trimmed V and J ends, which lost 2 bases and 4 bases, there was a span of 18 bases. CDR1 is MDHEN, CDR2 SYDVKM, per germline. There are 17 residues in the CDR3. In nucleotides, the CDR3 is TGTGCCAGCAGTTTAAACCCTCGATTACGAGGTTACAATGAGCAGTTCTTC. It yields the protein CASSLNPRLRGYNEQFF. The full variable domain, in which reference TRBV28 and TRBJ2-1 provide the parts outside the CDR3, is DVKVTQSSRYLVKRTGEKVFLECVQDMDHENMFWYRQDPGLGLRLIYFSYDVKMKEKGDIPEGYSVSREKKERFSLILESASTNQTSMYLCASSLNPRLRGYNEQFFGPGTRLTVL.

The chain joins TRBV28 to TRBJ1-2; D ambiguous. This CDR3 contains 16 residues. The V gene lost 3 bases and the J gene lost 0 bases, with 14 bases spanning the gap. Looked up from germline, CDR1 is MDHEN and CDR2 is SYDVKM. The CDR3 nucleotides read TGTGCCAGCAGTTTCCCTGGGCAGGCCGCTAACTATGGCTACACCTTC. Translated: CASSFPGQAANYGYTF.

This clone was observed once. The V gene is TRBV11-2, the J gene TRBJ1-2; no clear D. Germline values: CDR1 SGHAT, CDR2 FQNNGV. The germline V and J ends were trimmed by 6 bases and 7 bases, with 18 bases remaining between them. The CDR3 sequence is 14 residues long. The CDR3 here is CASSWAQRAGGYTF. In nucleotides, the CDR3 is TGTGCCAGCAGTTGGGCACAGAGGGCGGGTGGCTACACCTTC.

V and J are TRBV28 and TRBJ1-2; the D gene is possibly TRBD1 (5 bases). The germline CDR1 and CDR2 sequences are MDHEN and SYDVKM. With 5 bases removed from V and 7 bases from J, the gap between germline ends came to 20 bases. This CDR3 is built from 15 residues. This CDR3 reads CASSPQPVGGGGYTF. CDR3 nucleotide sequence: TGTGCCAGCAGTCCTCAACCAGTGGGGGGTGGTGGCTACACCTTC.

This clone appeared a single time. J is TRBJ2-1 and V is TRBV5-1, with 9 positions matching TRBD2. Trimming removed 0 bases from V and 5 bases from J; junction bases left unmatched: 3. CDR3 length: 15 amino acids. Germline values: CDR1 SGHRS, CDR2 YFSETQ. The CDR3 spells CASSLAASGDNEQFF. CDR3 DNA: TGCGCCAGCAGCTTGGCCGCTAGCGGGGACAATGAGCAGTTCTTC.

V usage is TRBV7-2 and J usage is TRBJ2-1, with a possible D match to TRBD1 (7 bases). Trimming stripped 3 bases from V and 9 bases from J, with 21 bases between. The germline V gene encodes CDR1 SGHTA and CDR2 FQGNSA. The CDR3 is 16 amino acids. The chain's CDR3 is CASSFVPAGGRGEQFF. CDR3 DNA: TGTGCCAGCAGCTTCGTACCGGCAGGGGGGAGAGGTGAGCAGTTCTTC.

This chain connects TRBV11-3 to TRBJ1-2, with TRBD1 as a possible D gene (5 bases). The CDR3 covers 12 residues. CDR1 and CDR2 from the germline V gene are SGHNT and YENEEA. The V gene lost 5 bases and the J gene lost 7 bases, with 11 bases spanning the gap. CDR3 sequence: CASSLWDSGYTF. In DNA, the CDR3 is TGTGCCAGCAGCCTTTGGGACTCTGGCTACACCTTC.

This clone was seen more than once but under ten times. The chain joins TRBV13 to TRBJ1-5; no clear D gene. From germline, CDR1 is PRHDT and CDR2 FYEKMQ (reference sequence). Trimming took 3 bases from V and 2 from J, leaving 11 bases between them. The CDR3 sequence is 15 residues long. CDR3 DNA sequence: TGTGCCAGCAGCTTCCGCCGTAGCGGCAATCAGCCCCAGCATTTT. Translating it yields CASSFRRSGNQPQHF.

J is TRBJ1-2 and V is TRBV28, with 7 bases that match TRBD1. This CDR3 is built from 12 residues. Germline V gene data show CDR1 as MDHEN and CDR2 as SYDVKM. Trimming removed 7 bases from V and 8 bases from J; junction bases left unmatched: 7. CDR3 residues: CASTDRTGGYTF. CDR3 coding DNA: TGTGCCAGCACGGACAGGACCGGGGGCTACACCTTC.

J is TRBJ1-5 and V is TRBV7-3; D is perhaps TRBD1 (5 bases). Germline CDR1 is SGHTA and CDR2 is FQGTGA. Trimming took off 5 bases at V and 4 bases at J, with 9 bases between the two ends. The CDR3 loop spans 13 amino acids. CDR3 sequence: CASSLDRNQPQHF. The CDR3 DNA sequence: TGTGCCAGCAGCCTCGACAGAAATCAGCCCCAGCATTTT.

The chain carries TRBV11-3 and TRBJ2-1, with D possibly being TRBD2 (6 bases). Germline CDR1 SGHNT, CDR2 YENEEA. The CDR3 length is 15 residues. The V end was cut by 5 bases, the J end by 2 bases, with 13 bases between. The CDR3 DNA sequence: TGTGCCAGCAGCCCGGAGGGCCGCCCCTACAATGAGCAGTTCTTC. It yields the protein CASSPEGRPYNEQFF.

The chain has TRBV6-6 and TRBJ1-5; D may be TRBD1 (6 bases). The germline gives CDR1 MNHNY, CDR2 SVGAGI (reference sequence). The germline V and J ends were trimmed by 10 bases and 0 bases, with 13 bases remaining between them. The CDR3 runs 14 residues. CDR3 DNA: TGTGCCACCGCGACAGGCAATAGCAATCAGCCCCAGCATTTT. Translating gives CATATGNSNQPQHF.

The V and J genes are TRBV12-3 or TRBV12-4 and TRBJ1-1; D is undetermined. Deletions cut 3 bases from V and 4 bases from J, with 9 bases between. The CDR3 loop spans 13 amino acids. CDR3 sequence reads: CASSLRVGTEAFF. DNA for the CDR3: TGTGCCAGCAGTTTGCGAGTTGGCACTGAAGCTTTCTTT.

J is TRBJ2-2 and V is TRBV18; TRBD1 might be the D (6 bases). CDR1 is KGHSH and CDR2 is LQKENI in the germline V gene. Trimming took 1 base from V and 4 from J, leaving 13 bases between them. The CDR3 has 16 residues. CDR3 in amino acids: CASSPRGRGTTGELFF. The CDR3, as DNA: TGTGCCAGCTCACCACGGGGGCGAGGGACCACCGGGGAGCTGTTTTTT.